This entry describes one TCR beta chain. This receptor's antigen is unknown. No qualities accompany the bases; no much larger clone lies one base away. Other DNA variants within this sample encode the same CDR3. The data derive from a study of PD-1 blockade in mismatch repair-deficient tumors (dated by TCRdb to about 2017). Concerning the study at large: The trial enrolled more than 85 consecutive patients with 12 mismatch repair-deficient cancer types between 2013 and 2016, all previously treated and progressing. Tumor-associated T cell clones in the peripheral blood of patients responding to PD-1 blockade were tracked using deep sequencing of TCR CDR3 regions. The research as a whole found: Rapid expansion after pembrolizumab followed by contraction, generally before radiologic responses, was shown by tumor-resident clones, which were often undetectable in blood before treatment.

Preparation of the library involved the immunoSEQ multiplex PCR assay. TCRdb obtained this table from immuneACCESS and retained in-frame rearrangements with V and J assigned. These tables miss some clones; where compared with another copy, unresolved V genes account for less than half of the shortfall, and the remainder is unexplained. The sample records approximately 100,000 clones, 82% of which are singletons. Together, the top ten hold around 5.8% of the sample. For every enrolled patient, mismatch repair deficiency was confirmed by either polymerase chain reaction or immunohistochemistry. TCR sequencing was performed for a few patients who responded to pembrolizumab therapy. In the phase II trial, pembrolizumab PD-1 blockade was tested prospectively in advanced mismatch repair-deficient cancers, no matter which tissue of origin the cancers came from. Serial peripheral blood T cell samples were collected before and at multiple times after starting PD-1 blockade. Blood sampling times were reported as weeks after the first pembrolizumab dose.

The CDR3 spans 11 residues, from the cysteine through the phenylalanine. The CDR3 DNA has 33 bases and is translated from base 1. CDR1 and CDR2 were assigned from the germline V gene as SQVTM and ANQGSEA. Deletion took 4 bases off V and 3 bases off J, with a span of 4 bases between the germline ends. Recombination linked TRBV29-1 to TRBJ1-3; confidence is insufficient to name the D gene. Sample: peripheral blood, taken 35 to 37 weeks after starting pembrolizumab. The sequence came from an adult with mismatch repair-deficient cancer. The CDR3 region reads CSVVSGNTIYF. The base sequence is TGCAGCGTTGTCAGTGGAAACACCATATATTTT.